This T cell receptor (beta chain) is drawn from a study of immune evolution from preneoplasia to lung adenocarcinoma. TCRdb keeps only in-frame clones here, not all; method: immunoSEQ multiplex PCR. This table holds roughly 10,000 clones, 76% found once. Between the mid-2010s and the late 2010s, patients underwent resection in Japan or China. This clone has only a few counts. Trimming cost V 5 bases and J 7 bases, with 9 bases left between them. This CDR3 has 12 amino acids. Germline CDR1 MDHEN, CDR2 SYDVKM. The chain recombines TRBV28 with TRBJ2-1, with D possibly called TRBD1 or TRBD2 (5 bases each). The sample consisted of FFPE normal lung tissue adjacent to the tumor. This TCR was sampled from a person aged 55 to 75 with lung adenocarcinoma. Some clones in this sample may be carry-over from other donors' samples. The chain's CDR3 is CASSLGTNEQFF. The CDR3, as DNA: TGTGCCAGCAGTCTAGGGACGAATGAGCAGTTCTTC. The variable domain in full, with the rest retrieved from reference TRBV28 and TRBJ2-1, is DVKVTQSSRYLVKRTGEKVFLECVQDMDHENMFWYRQDPGLGLRLIYFSYDVKMKEKGDIPEGYSVSREKKERFSLILESASTNQTSMYLCASSLGTNEQFFGPGTRLTVL.